This TCR beta chain was recovered during a study of blood T cell repertoires in COVID-19. For the study at large: PBMCs, B-cell-depleted T cells, or T cells provided the cDNA or gDNA that made up the material.

Profiling relied on immunoSEQ multiplex PCR, and the TCRdb table lists in-frame clones only, not all of them. Of hundreds of thousands of clones in the sample, 85% to 90% were seen once. CDR1 and CDR2 (germline): SGHNT, YYREEE (reference sequence). This CDR3 is built from 16 residues. The trim removed 4 bases at V and 6 bases at J, leaving 9 bases unmatched. This clonotype originated in a man aged 25-45 years who had recovered from COVID-19. The chain has TRBV5-4 and TRBJ2-2; 10 bases are a match to TRBD1. The sample comprised PBMCs or T cells enriched from blood (not recorded which). DNA for the CDR3: TGTGCCAGCAGCCCTAACCGACAGGGGGCCGCCGGGGAGCTGTTTTTT. Protein sequence: CASSPNRQGAAGELFF.